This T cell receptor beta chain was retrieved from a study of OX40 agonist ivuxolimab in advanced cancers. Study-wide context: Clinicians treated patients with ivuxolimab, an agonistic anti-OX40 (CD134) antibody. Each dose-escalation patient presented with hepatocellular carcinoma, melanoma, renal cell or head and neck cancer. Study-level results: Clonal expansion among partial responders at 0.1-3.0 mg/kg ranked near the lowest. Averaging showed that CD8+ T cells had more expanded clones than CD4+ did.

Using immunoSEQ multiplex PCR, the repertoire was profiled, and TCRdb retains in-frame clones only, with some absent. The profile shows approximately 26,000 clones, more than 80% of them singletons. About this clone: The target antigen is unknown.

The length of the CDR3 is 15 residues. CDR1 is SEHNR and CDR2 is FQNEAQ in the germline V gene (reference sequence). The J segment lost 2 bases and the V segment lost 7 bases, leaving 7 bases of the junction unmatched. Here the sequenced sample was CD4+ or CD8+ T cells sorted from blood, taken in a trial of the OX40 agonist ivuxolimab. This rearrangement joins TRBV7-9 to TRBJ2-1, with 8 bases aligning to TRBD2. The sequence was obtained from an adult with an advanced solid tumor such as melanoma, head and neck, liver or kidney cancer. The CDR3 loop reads CASIPLAGTYNEQFF. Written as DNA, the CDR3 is TGTGCCAGCATACCCCTAGCGGGTACCTACAATGAGCAGTTCTTC. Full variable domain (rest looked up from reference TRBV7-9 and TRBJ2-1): DTGVSQNPRHKITKRGQNVTFRCDPISEHNRLYWYRQTLGQGPEFLTYFQNEAQLEKSRLLSDRFSAERPKGSFSTLEIQRTEQGDSAMYLCASIPLAGTYNEQFFGPGTRLTVL.